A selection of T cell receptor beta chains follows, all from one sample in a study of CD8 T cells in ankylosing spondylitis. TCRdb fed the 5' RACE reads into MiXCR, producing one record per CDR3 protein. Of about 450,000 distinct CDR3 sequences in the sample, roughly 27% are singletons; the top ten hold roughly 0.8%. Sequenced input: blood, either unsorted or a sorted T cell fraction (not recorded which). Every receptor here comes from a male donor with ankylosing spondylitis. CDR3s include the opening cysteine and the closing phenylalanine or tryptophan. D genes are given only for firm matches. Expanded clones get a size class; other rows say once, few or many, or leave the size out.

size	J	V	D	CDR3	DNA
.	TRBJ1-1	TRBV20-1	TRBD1	CSASDRVSTEAFF	TGCAGTGCATCGGACAGGGTCAGCACTGAAGCTTTCTTT
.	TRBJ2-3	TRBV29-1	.	CSVGTVQNPDTQYF	TGCAGCGTTGGTACCGTTCAGAACCCAGATACGCAGTATTTT
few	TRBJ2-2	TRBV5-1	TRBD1	CASSRDSTNTGELFF	TGCGCCAGCAGTCGGGACAGTACGAACACCGGGGAGCTGTTTTTT
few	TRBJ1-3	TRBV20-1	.	CSAPGRGNTIYF	TGCAGTGCCCCCGGTCGGGGAAACACCATATATTTT
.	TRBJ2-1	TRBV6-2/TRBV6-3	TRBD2	CATRLSGTYNEQFF	TGTGCCACCCGACTAAGCGGGACCTACAATGAGCAGTTCTTC
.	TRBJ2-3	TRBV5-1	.	CASSLSGDSSTDTQYF	TGCGCCAGCAGCTTGTCAGGAGACTCTAGCACAGATACGCAGTATTTT
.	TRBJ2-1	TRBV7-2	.	CASSLSPEQFF	TGTGCCAGCAGCCTGTCTCCTGAGCAGTTCTTC
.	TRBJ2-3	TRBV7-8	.	CASSLNRVTQYF	TGTGCCAGCAGCTTAAATCGAGTTACGCAGTATTTT
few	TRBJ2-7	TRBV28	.	CASSSPPAESAYEQYF	TGTGCCAGCAGTTCCCCCCCCGCAGAGTCCGCCTACGAGCAGTACTTC
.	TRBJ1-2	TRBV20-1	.	CSASTDFYGYTF	TGCAGTGCTAGTACGGATTTCTATGGCTACACCTTC
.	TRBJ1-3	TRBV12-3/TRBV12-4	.	CASLRQNSGNTIYF	TGTGCCAGCCTTAGGCAAAACTCTGGAAACACCATATATTTT
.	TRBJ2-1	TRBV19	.	CASSIEVGGTIYNEQFF	TGTGCCAGTAGTATTGAGGTCGGCGGGACGATTTACAATGAGCAGTTCTTC
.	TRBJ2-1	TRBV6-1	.	CTIRNEQFF	TGTACTATCCGGAATGAGCAGTTCTTC
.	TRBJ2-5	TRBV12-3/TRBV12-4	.	CASSLGLGAQETQYF	TGTGCCAGCAGTTTAGGACTAGGCGCACAAGAGACCCAGTACTTC
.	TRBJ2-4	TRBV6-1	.	CASSPRPILAKNIQYF	TGTGCCAGCAGTCCCCGACCCATTTTAGCCAAAAACATTCAGTACTTC
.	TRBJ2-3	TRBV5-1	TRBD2	CASSLEVAGVTDTQYF	TGCGCCAGCAGCTTGGAGGTAGCGGGAGTTACAGATACGCAGTATTTT
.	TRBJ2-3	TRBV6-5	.	CASSYSRPTDTQYF	TGTGCCAGCAGTTACTCGCGGCCCACAGATACGCAGTATTTT
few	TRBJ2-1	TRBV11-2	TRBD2	CASSSTAGEPYNEQFF	TGTGCCAGCAGCTCTACAGCGGGAGAACCCTACAATGAGCAGTTCTTC
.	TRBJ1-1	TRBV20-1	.	CSARGYDGGSRAFF	TGCAGTGCTAGGGGATACGATGGCGGTTCGAGAGCTTTCTTT
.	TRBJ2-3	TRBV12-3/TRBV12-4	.	CASTGGTAPPDTQYF	TGTGCCAGCACGGGCGGGACCGCACCCCCAGATACGCAGTATTTT
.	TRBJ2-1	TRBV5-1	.	CASSPRQRFYNEQFF	TGCGCCAGCAGCCCGCGACAGAGGTTCTACAATGAGCAGTTCTTC
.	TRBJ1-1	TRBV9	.	CASNPGGHMNTEAFF	TGTGCCAGCAACCCCGGGGGCCACATGAACACTGAAGCTTTCTTT
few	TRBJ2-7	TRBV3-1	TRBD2	CASSLPAGGTYEQYF	TGTGCCAGCAGCCTTCCAGCGGGAGGAACCTACGAGCAGTACTTC
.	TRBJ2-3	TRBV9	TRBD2	CASSVSVAGHADTQYF	TGTGCCAGCAGCGTAAGTGTAGCGGGACATGCAGATACGCAGTATTTT
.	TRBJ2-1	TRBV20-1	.	CSATSFNEQFF	TGCAGTGCTACTTCCTTTAATGAGCAGTTCTTC
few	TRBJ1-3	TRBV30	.	CAWSEQNTIYF	TGTGCCTGGAGTGAACAAAACACCATATATTTT